Described below is a single T cell receptor beta chain sequence and its context. The CDR3 is 11 residues long. Per the germline V gene, CDR1 is SNHLY and CDR2 is FYNNEI. Trimming cost V 7 bases and J 7 bases, with 8 bases left between them. The sample comes from a study of blood T cell repertoires in COVID-19. Generated by immunoSEQ multiplex PCR, the TCRdb table keeps only in-frame clones and is missing some. The sample shows some 200,000 clones, under 90% of them seen only once. Sample: peripheral blood. The V call is TRBV2, the J call TRBJ2-1, with D hard to call. The receptor comes from a woman aged 80 or over with COVID-19, enrolled during active disease. The CDR3 sequence: CASKWPNEQFF. The CDR3 coding sequence is TGTGCCAGCAAATGGCCGAATGAGCAGTTCTTC.